This passage covers 30 T cell receptor beta chains from one sample sequenced in a study of T-cell reconstitution after alpha-beta-depleted transplantation in children. Molecular barcoding with unique molecular identifiers was used for the TCRbeta library. TCRdb itself ran the PCR reads through MiXCR, one entry per CDR3 protein. The sample yields about 980,000 distinct CDR3 sequences, around 30% seen once. The source was PBMCs, mostly from graft donor cells, collected 360 days after TCRalphabeta/CD19-depleted stem cell transplant. Every receptor here comes from a boy in the first two years of life who had a stem cell transplant for SCID, so the T cells may come from the graft donor.

Points on this clonotype: Relative to the germline gene, one junction end is altered; a read error may explain this. This chain connects TRBV7-9 to TRBJ2-5; D perhaps matches TRBD2 (6 bases). The CDR3 consists of 17 residues. Looked up from germline, CDR1 is SEHNR and CDR2 is FQNEAQ (reference sequence). The CDR3 protein is CAISLLYKGREVETQYF. The DNA of the CDR3 is TGTGCCATCAGCTTGCTTTATAAGGGCAGGGAGGTAGAGACCCAGTACTTC.

The chain carries TRBV20-1 and TRBJ2-3, with D unclear. Trimming shortened V by 1 base and J by 0 bases, and 8 bases separated the two germline ends. This CDR3 contains 14 residues. CDR1 is DFQATT, CDR2 SNEGSKA, per germline (reference sequence). The CDR3 reads CSARVVYSTDTQYF. CDR3 bases: TGCAGTGCTAGAGTGGTTTATAGCACAGATACGCAGTATTTT.

This clonotype has ten or more counts. The chain combines TRBV12-3 or TRBV12-4 with TRBJ1-2; D remains unclear. The CDR3 sequence is 13 residues long. V shed 1 base and J shed 4 bases, with 7 bases lying between them. CDR3 DNA: TGTGCCAGCAGTTTAGGCAGCAGCTATGGCTACACCTTC. This gives the protein CASSLGSSYGYTF.

The table lists this clonotype with a few counts. The chain recombines TRBV20-1 with TRBJ1-2; 10 bases agree with TRBD1. Unmatched junction bases numbered 2, after V lost 6 bases and J lost 13 bases. This CDR3 comprises 9 residues. Germline loops: CDR1 DFQATT, CDR2 SNEGSKA (reference sequence). The CDR3 region is CSAGDRGTF. DNA of the CDR3: TGCAGTGCGGGGGACAGGGGCACCTTC.

The chain recombines TRBV9 with TRBJ1-3; D perhaps matches TRBD1 (5 bases). The CDR3 totals 15 residues. Germline V lookup: CDR1 SGDLS, CDR2 YYNGEE. Trimming stripped 0 bases from V and 0 bases from J, with 7 bases between. CDR3 DNA: TGTGCCAGCAGCGTAGGGACACTCTCTGGAAACACCATATATTTT. Its translation is CASSVGTLSGNTIYF.

Note on this clonotype: With a much larger clone just one base away, this may be a read error. The rearrangement links TRBV7-9 to TRBJ1-1; D is unresolved. Germline loops: CDR1 SEHNR, CDR2 FQNEAQ (reference sequence). V gave up 4 bases and J gave up 1 base, with 4 bases separating them. The CDR3 consists of 12 residues. The CDR3 nucleotides are TGTGCCAGCAGCTGGGAGAACACTGAAGCTTTCTTT. It encodes CASSWENTEAFF.

Only a few counts were recorded for this clonotype. The V gene is TRBV9, the J gene TRBJ2-1; D unclear. Germline CDR1 and CDR2: SGDLS and YYNGEE. Between the trimmed V and J ends, which lost 3 bases and 7 bases, there was a span of 11 bases. The CDR3 totals 13 residues. This CDR3 is CASSADLLNEQFF. The CDR3 DNA follows: TGTGCCAGCAGCGCGGACCTTCTGAATGAGCAGTTCTTC. Variable domain in full (rest from reference TRBV9 and TRBJ2-1): DSGVTQTPKHLITATGQRVTLRCSPRSGDLSVYWYQQSLDQGLQFLIQYYNGEERAKGNILERFSAQQFPDLHSELNLSSLELGDSALYFCASSADLLNEQFFGPGTRLTVL.

This chain joins TRBV4-1 and TRBJ1-4; D uncertain. Trimming removed 1 base at V and 8 bases at J, with 8 bases between. From germline, CDR1 is MGHRA and CDR2 YSYEKL. The CDR3 spans 13 residues. The CDR3 sequence: CASSQAVGEKLFF. The DNA for the CDR3 is TGCGCCAGCAGCCAAGCAGTGGGCGAAAAACTGTTTTTT.

This chain links TRBV12-3 or TRBV12-4 with TRBJ2-3; D is ambiguous. The length of the CDR3 is 15 residues. Trimming pared 7 bases from V and 5 bases from J, leaving 19 bases between. The CDR3: CASTLMYPVKDTQYF. The CDR3 DNA reads TGTGCCAGCACCCTGATGTACCCGGTCAAAGATACGCAGTATTTT.

The chain couples TRBV12-3 or TRBV12-4 to TRBJ1-4, with D unresolved. Trimming pared 1 base from V and 8 bases from J, leaving 14 bases between. The length of the CDR3 is 15 residues. The chain's CDR3 is CASSLGPGREEKLFF. Here the CDR3 DNA reads TGTGCCAGCAGTTTAGGCCCAGGACGGGAAGAAAAACTGTTTTTT.

This clonotype has only a few counts. The chain joins TRBV20-1 to TRBJ1-1; D remains ambiguous. Germline V gene lookup returns CDR1 DFQATT and CDR2 SNEGSKA (reference sequence). The CDR3 totals 13 residues. V lost 4 bases and J 0 bases, leaving 9 bases between the germline ends. CDR3: CSANGQLNTEAFF. The CDR3 nucleotides read TGCAGTGCTAATGGGCAGCTGAACACTGAAGCTTTCTTT.

This sequence joins TRBV11-2 and TRBJ1-3; D is unclear. The CDR3 totals 15 residues. V lost 0 bases, J lost 2 bases, and 8 bases lay in between. Germline V gene sequence: CDR1 SGHAT, CDR2 FQNNGV. CDR3 sequence reads: CASSLDPGTGNTIYF. The DNA of the CDR3 is TGTGCCAGCAGCTTAGATCCGGGAACTGGAAACACCATATATTTT. Drawing the rest from reference TRBV11-2 and TRBJ1-3, the complete variable domain is EAGVAQSPRYKIIEKRQSVAFWCNPISGHATLYWYQQILGQGPKLLIQFQNNGVVDDSQLPKDRFSAERLKGVDSTLKIQPAKLEDSAVYLCASSLDPGTGNTIYFGEGSWLTVV.

This clonotype appeared a few times. The V gene is TRBV15, the J gene TRBJ2-3; D not certain. The CDR3 sequence is 15 residues long. Per germline, CDR1 LNHNV and CDR2 YYDKDF (reference sequence). V lost 3 bases, J lost 7 bases, and 17 bases lay in between. Written as DNA, the CDR3 is TGTGCCACCAGCAGGATGGCAGTTATAGGGAATACGCAGTATTTT. Protein: CATSRMAVIGNTQYF.

Concerning this clonotype: The conserved phenylalanine or tryptophan is not found at the CDR3 terminus, so this likely reflects a read error. J is TRBJ1-2 and V is TRBV28; D gene unclear. The germline V and J ends were trimmed by 2 bases and 6 bases, with 4 bases remaining between them. CDR3 length: 11 residues. The germline V gene encodes CDR1 MDHEN and CDR2 SYDVKM. For the CDR3, the DNA is TGTGCCAGCAGTTTAGGGGATGGCTACACCTGC. It encodes CASSLGDGYTC.

A few counts support this clonotype. The CDR3 reads CASSTSGTGGYYEQYF. The CDR3 nucleotides are TGTGCCAGCTCAACTTCCGGGACAGGGGGATACTACGAGCAGTACTTC. The rearrangement uses TRBV11-2 and TRBJ2-7; TRBD1 aligns across 11 bases. Germline loops: CDR1 SGHAT, CDR2 FQNNGV. With V trimmed by 8 bases and J by 3 bases, 12 bases remained unmatched. The CDR3 runs to 16 residues.

This clonotype was counted a few times. The chain recombines TRBV12-3 or TRBV12-4 with TRBJ1-1; TRBD1 agrees at 7 bases. V lost 5 bases to trimming and J lost 5 bases; unmatched junction nucleotides: 5. The CDR3 is made up of 13 amino acids. The CDR3 is CASSPVRGTEAFF. Here the CDR3 DNA reads TGTGCCAGCAGTCCGGTCAGGGGGACTGAAGCTTTCTTT.

The chain combines TRBV5-4 with TRBJ2-1, with a tentative D call TRBD1 (5 bases). Germline V gene lookup returns CDR1 SGHNT and CDR2 YYREEE (reference sequence). Trimming cost V 1 base and J 5 bases, with 10 bases left between them. The CDR3 has 14 amino acids. CDR3: CASSLTGLDNEQFF. In DNA form, the CDR3 reads TGTGCCAGCAGCTTGACAGGTTTAGACAATGAGCAGTTCTTC.

V and J are TRBV20-1 and TRBJ2-1; the D call may be TRBD1 or TRBD2 (6 bases each). Germline-derived CDR1 and CDR2 are DFQATT and SNEGSKA (reference sequence). The CDR3 totals 14 residues. The germline V and J ends were trimmed by 6 bases and 6 bases, with 18 bases remaining between them. CDR3 residues: CSAPEGGYSNEQFF. CDR3 bases: TGCAGTGCCCCCGAGGGGGGCTACAGCAATGAGCAGTTCTTC.

J is TRBJ2-7 and V is TRBV5-1; 8 bases align to TRBD1. CDR3 length: 17 amino acids. Trimming removed 5 bases from V and 3 bases from J; junction bases left unmatched: 16. Germline CDR1 SGHRS, CDR2 YFSETQ. The CDR3 region is CASRPDRGGLKNYEQYF. The CDR3 nucleotides are TGCGCCAGCAGACCCGACAGGGGCGGGCTAAAAAACTACGAGCAGTACTTC.

This clonotype was seen only a few times. The CDR3 DNA sequence: TGTGCCACCAGCAGAGATTCCCGGGGGGGCGCGCAGTTCTTC. Translated, it gives CATSRDSRGGAQFF. The genes are TRBV15 and TRBJ2-1, with 8 bases aligning to TRBD2. Germline V CDR1 and CDR2: LNHNV, YYDKDF (reference sequence). The CDR3 is 14 amino acids. J gave up 12 bases and V 0 bases, and 7 bases lay outside the gene matches.

The sample holds a few counts of this clonotype. The V and J genes are TRBV30 and TRBJ1-2, with a weak D call TRBD1 (6 bases). The CDR3 totals 12 residues. Germline V gene sequence: CDR1 GTSNPN, CDR2 SVGIG (reference sequence). Trimming took off 5 bases at V and 4 bases at J, with 11 bases between the two ends. The CDR3 loop reads CAWETGGYGYTF. CDR3 nucleotide sequence: TGTGCCTGGGAGACAGGAGGCTATGGCTACACCTTC.

The chain recombines TRBV4-1 with TRBJ1-3; TRBD1 agrees at 7 bases. Trimming cost V 0 bases and J 0 bases; bases outside gene matches: 5. Germline loops: CDR1 MGHRA, CDR2 YSYEKL. There are 17 residues in the CDR3. The DNA of the CDR3 is TGCGCCAGCAGCCAAGAAGGACAGGCCCTCTCTGGAAACACCATATATTTT. Protein: CASSQEGQALSGNTIYF.

DNA for the CDR3: TGTGCCAGCAGAAAGCGGGGGCAAGAGACCCAGTACTTC. It translates to CASRKRGQETQYF. This chain uses TRBV12-3 or TRBV12-4 with TRBJ2-5; 8 bases are shared with TRBD2. V was clipped by 6 bases and J by 2 bases; unmatched bases: 2. The CDR3 consists of 13 residues.

This clonotype has a handful of counts. CDR3 in DNA: TGTGCCATCAGTGGAGCCTATGGCTACACCTTC. Amino acid sequence: CAISGAYGYTF. The chain couples TRBV10-3 to TRBJ1-2; D remains unclear. Germline CDR1 and CDR2: ENHRY and SYGVKD. With 4 bases removed from V and 4 bases from J, the gap between germline ends came to 4 bases. The CDR3 has 11 residues.

This chain uses TRBV7-9 with TRBJ1-1; no firm D call. Germline V gene lookup returns CDR1 SEHNR and CDR2 FQNEAQ (reference sequence). The V end lost 1 base, the J end lost 3 bases, and 12 bases lay between the germline ends. The CDR3 loop spans 15 amino acids. The CDR3 coding sequence is TGTGCCAGCAGCTTAGAGGAGGGCGGGTACACTGAAGCTTTCTTT. Its translation: CASSLEEGGYTEAFF.

The chain is built from TRBV18 and TRBJ1-5; 7 bases match TRBD1. The CDR3 runs to 15 residues. J was trimmed by 3 bases and V by 1 base; bases with no gene match: 3. Per the germline V gene, CDR1 is KGHSH and CDR2 is LQKENI. This CDR3 reads CASSPRGQINQPQHF. For the CDR3, the DNA is TGTGCCAGCTCACCACGGGGACAGATCAATCAGCCCCAGCATTTT.

Comment on this clonotype: One end of the junction varies from germline; a read error may be responsible. The gene calls are TRBV5-1 and TRBJ1-4; D call uncertain. CDR1 and CDR2 from the germline V gene are SGHRS and YFSETQ. This CDR3 has 16 residues. The CDR3 DNA reads TGTGCCAGCAGCTTGGGCCAGCTAGCAACTAATGAAAAACTGTTTTTT. This encodes CASSLGQLATNEKLFF. Variable domain in full (rest from reference TRBV5-1 and TRBJ1-4): KAGVTQTPRYLIKTRGQQVTLSCSPISGHRSVSWYQQTPGQGLQFLFEYFSETQRNKGNFPGRFSGRQFSNSRSEMNVSTLELGDSALYLCASSLGQLATNEKLFFGSGTQLSVL.

This clonotype occurred a few times. V and J are TRBV15 and TRBJ2-6, with D maybe TRBD1 (6 bases). The length of the CDR3 is 15 residues. Trimming removed 7 bases at V and 3 bases at J, with 13 bases between. Germline CDR1 is LNHNV and CDR2 is YYDKDF (reference sequence). The CDR3: CATKFEGVGANVLTF. The DNA for the CDR3 is TGTGCCACCAAATTCGAGGGGGTTGGGGCCAACGTCCTGACTTTC.

This clonotype was observed many times. The chain employs TRBV4-3 and TRBJ2-1; 7 nucleotides match TRBD1. J gave up 10 bases and V 1 base, and 4 bases lay outside the gene matches. Germline V lookup: CDR1 LGHNA, CDR2 YSLEER. The CDR3 loop spans 13 amino acids. The CDR3 nucleotides read TGCGCCAGCAGCCAAGTTAGCAGGGGGGAGCAGTTCTTC. Translation gives CASSQVSRGEQFF.

The chain joins TRBV5-1 to TRBJ2-7; TRBD2 agrees at 7 bases. V lost 1 base, J lost 3 bases, and 10 bases stayed unmatched. CDR3 length: 16 amino acids. Germline CDR1 is SGHRS and CDR2 is YFSETQ. The CDR3 spells CASSLWSSGDYYEQYF. CDR3 coding DNA: TGCGCCAGCAGCTTGTGGTCAAGCGGGGACTACTACGAGCAGTACTTC. The full variable domain, its missing parts supplied by reference TRBV5-1 and TRBJ2-7, is KAGVTQTPRYLIKTRGQQVTLSCSPISGHRSVSWYQQTPGQGLQFLFEYFSETQRNKGNFPGRFSGRQFSNSRSEMNVSTLELGDSALYLCASSLWSSGDYYEQYFGPGTRLTVT.